One sample yielded the 17 T cell receptor beta chains listed below, sequenced in a study of T cells after yellow fever vaccination. TCRdb recomputed calls from the 5' RACE reads with MiXCR, one row per CDR3 protein. The profile shows around 310,000 distinct CDR3 sequences, approximately 3.8% of them singletons. The source material was PBMCs, sampled on the day of the yellow fever booster vaccination. Receptors were obtained from a man aged 18 to 30 who received the YFV17D yellow fever vaccine.

This clonotype was detected only a few times. V gene TRBV6-5 combines with J gene TRBJ2-7, with D perhaps TRBD1 (6 bases). The V end lost 0 bases, the J end lost 4 bases, and 13 bases lay between the germline ends. The CDR3 contains 15 residues. CDR1 and CDR2 from the germline V gene are MNHEY and SVGAGI. CDR3: CASSYSRARGYEQYF. As DNA, the CDR3 is TGTGCCAGCAGTTACTCGAGGGCCAGGGGATACGAGCAGTACTTC.

This clonotype was seen only a few times. The chain uses TRBV29-1 and TRBJ2-3; 7 positions match TRBD2. Germline CDR1 SQVTM, CDR2 ANQGSEA. The CDR3 is 13 residues long. The CDR3, as DNA: TGCGGGGGGGGGACTTCCTACACAGATACGCAGTATTTT. This codes for CGGGTSYTDTQYF.

This clonotype showed up just a few times. Written as DNA, the CDR3 is TGTGCCTGGAGTGGGTCTCGGAATGAGCAGTTCTTC. Protein sequence: CAWSGSRNEQFF. The rearrangement uses TRBV30 and TRBJ2-1; D uncertain. The CDR3 is 12 residues long. V was pared by 1 base and J by 7 bases, with 8 bases between. In germline, CDR1 is GTSNPN, CDR2 SVGIG (reference sequence). Variable domain in full (rest from reference TRBV30 and TRBJ2-1): SQTIHQWPATLVQPVGSPLSLECTVEGTSNPNLYWYRQAAGRGLQLLFYSVGIGQISSEVPQNLSASRPQDRQFILSSKKLLLSDSGFYLCAWSGSRNEQFFGPGTRLTVL.

This clonotype has ten or more counts. The CDR3 DNA reads TGCAGTGCTAGAGACCGGGGGAAGGAGACCCAGTACTTC. This translates into CSARDRGKETQYF. The V and J genes are TRBV20-1 and TRBJ2-5, with D tentatively TRBD2 (6 bases). CDR3 length: 13 residues. Germline V lookup: CDR1 DFQATT, CDR2 SNEGSKA (reference sequence). Between the trimmed V and J ends, which lost 0 bases and 5 bases, there was a span of 10 bases.

The chain employs TRBV15 and TRBJ2-3, with D maybe TRBD2 (7 bases). The CDR3 length is 16 residues. Trimming left V 4 bases short and J 5 bases short, with 19 bases between. Germline assignment: CDR1 LNHNV and CDR2 YYDKDF (reference sequence). Here the CDR3 DNA reads TGTGCCACCAGCACCTCCGGTGGGGGGGCCGAAGATACGCAGTATTTT. This gives the protein CATSTSGGGAEDTQYF.

The rearrangement links TRBV6-5 to TRBJ2-1, with D maybe TRBD2 (7 bases). The CDR3 spans 16 residues. Trimming cost V 1 base and J 5 bases, with 15 bases left between them. Germline CDR1 and CDR2: MNHEY and SVGAGI. CDR3 sequence (DNA): TGTGCCAGCAGTTACTTTCCCGGGGGGCCCAACAATGAGCAGTTCTTC. This codes for CASSYFPGGPNNEQFF.

This clonotype was recorded many times. The chain is built from TRBV20-1 and TRBJ1-2; a weak D match, TRBD1 (5 bases). Germline assignment: CDR1 DFQATT and CDR2 SNEGSKA (reference sequence). The CDR3 spans 11 residues. CDR3 loop: CRIRDAHGYTF. The CDR3 DNA reads as TGCAGGATACGGGACGCCCATGGCTACACCTTC.

The table lists this clonotype with many counts. The rearrangement joins TRBV15 to TRBJ2-3, with D unresolved. The CDR3 runs 14 residues. Germline lookup yields CDR1 LNHNV and CDR2 YYDKDF (reference sequence). V lost 5 bases to trimming and J lost 2 bases, with 11 bases between them. CDR3 residues: CATSRRSFTDTQYF. The CDR3 coding sequence is TGTGCCACCAGCCGAAGGTCCTTCACAGATACGCAGTATTTT. Drawing the rest from reference TRBV15 and TRBJ2-3, the complete variable domain is DAMVIQNPRYQVTQFGKPVTLSCSQTLNHNVMYWYQQKSSQAPKLLFHYYDKDFNNEADTPDNFQSRRPNTSFCFLDIRSPGLGDTAMYLCATSRRSFTDTQYFGPGTRLTVL.

Notes on this clonotype: This may be a read error: a much more frequent sequence differs by one nucleotide. This sequence joins TRBV4-1 and TRBJ2-1; D is uncertain. Germline assignment: CDR1 MGHRA and CDR2 YSYEKL. The length of the CDR3 is 13 residues. V lost 5 bases to trimming and J lost 9 bases, with 14 bases between them. The CDR3 DNA is TGCGCCAGCAGCTCAACTCCACCCACTGAGCAGTTCTTC. It is translated as CASSSTPPTEQFF.

This clonotype was counted many times. V usage is TRBV4-2 and J usage is TRBJ1-2; D remains unclear. The CDR3 consists of 13 residues. Trimming cost V 0 bases and J 6 bases, with 8 bases left between them. The germline CDR1 and CDR2 sequences are LGHNA and YNFKEQ. The CDR3: CASSQDEGHGYTF. For the CDR3, the DNA is TGTGCCAGCAGCCAAGACGAGGGTCATGGCTACACCTTC.

The chain links TRBV7-2 to TRBJ1-2, with TRBD1 identical over 7 bases. The V gene end was trimmed by 5 bases and the J gene end by 4 bases; junction bases not matched to a gene: 4. The V gene's germline CDR1 is SGHTA and CDR2 FQGNSA. The length of the CDR3 is 13 residues. The CDR3 loop reads CASSPWTGYGYTF. CDR3 nucleotide sequence: TGTGCCAGCAGCCCGTGGACAGGCTATGGCTACACCTTC.

There are a few counts of this clonotype. The V call is TRBV27, the J call TRBJ2-5; D possibly matches TRBD1 or TRBD2 (5 bases each). V gave up 5 bases and J gave up 5 bases, with 15 bases separating them. The CDR3 is made up of 14 amino acids. The germline gives CDR1 MNHEY, CDR2 SMNVEV (reference sequence). This CDR3 reads CASSPPGRHETQYF. CDR3 nucleotide sequence: TGTGCCAGCAGTCCGCCGGGGCGTCACGAGACCCAGTACTTC.

This clonotype was seen ten or more times. V is TRBV5-1 and J is TRBJ2-5; tentative D call: TRBD1 (6 bases). Trimming stripped 2 bases from V and 5 bases from J, with 16 bases between. CDR1 is SGHRS and CDR2 is YFSETQ in the germline V gene. This CDR3 has 15 residues. Here the CDR3 reads CASSFGVQGQETQYF. CDR3 nucleotide sequence: TGCGCCAGCAGCTTCGGTGTCCAGGGGCAGGAGACCCAGTACTTC.

In this sample, this clonotype turned up many times. V usage is TRBV4-3 and J usage is TRBJ2-3, with 11 bases that match TRBD2. The V segment lost 0 bases and the J segment 2 bases; nucleotides outside the gene matches: 7. The CDR3 spans 18 residues. CDR1 LGHNA and CDR2 YSLEER come from the germline V gene. DNA of the CDR3: TGCGCCAGCAGCCAAGATATCCTAGCGGGGGGATACACAGATACGCAGTATTTT. Its translation: CASSQDILAGGYTDTQYF.

This clonotype was recorded at least ten times. This CDR3 reads CASSLRAGVGWSPLHF. CDR3 nucleotide sequence: TGTGCCAGCAGCCTCCGAGCAGGGGTCGGGTGGTCACCCCTCCACTTT. J is TRBJ1-6 and V is TRBV9, with D possibly being TRBD1 (6 bases). This CDR3 spans 16 amino acids. From germline, CDR1 is SGDLS and CDR2 YYNGEE. V was shortened by 4 bases and J by 10 bases, with 21 bases between the two germline ends. The full variable domain, in which reference TRBV9 and TRBJ1-6 provide the parts outside the CDR3, is DSGVTQTPKHLITATGQRVTLRCSPRSGDLSVYWYQQSLDQGLQFLIQYYNGEERAKGNILERFSAQQFPDLHSELNLSSLELGDSALYFCASSLRAGVGWSPLHFGNGTRLTVT.

There are many counts of this clonotype. The chain employs TRBV4-3 and TRBJ2-5; 10 bases map to TRBD2. CDR1 and CDR2 (germline): LGHNA, YSLEER. CDR3 length: 16 residues. After removal of 1 base from V and 5 bases from J, the junction contained 7 bases not matched to a gene. The CDR3 nucleotides are TGCGCCAGCAGCCAAGGACAGCGGGGGGGCCGTGAGACCCAGTACTTC. It codes for CASSQGQRGGRETQYF.

This chain joins TRBV10-1 and TRBJ2-7, with a weak D call TRBD1 (5 bases). V was clipped by 3 bases and J by 6 bases, with 9 bases between them. Germline lookup yields CDR1 WNHNN and CDR2 SYGVQD (reference sequence). There are 12 residues in the CDR3. The DNA for the CDR3 is TGCGCCAGCAGTGATCCAGGGCCCGAGCAGTACGTC. As protein: CASSDPGPEQYV.